Each of the 11 T cell receptor beta chains below was sequenced from the same sample in a study of TIL therapy for anti-PD-1-resistant metastatic lung cancer. The libraries were made with immunoSEQ v3. Libraries were prepared by immunoSEQ multiplex PCR; TCRdb keeps only in-frame clonotypes and omits some of them. The repertoire holds about 14,000 clones, with approximately 66% as singletons. Time point here: pre-treatment sample, taken before nivolumab and TIL therapy. The tumor samples were excised metastases, mostly pleural nodules or supraclavicular lymph nodes. The sequenced sample was tumor tissue, obtained at baseline. These receptors originate from a woman aged 30-79 years with non-small cell lung cancer.

This clone turned up a few times. V is TRBV5-4 and J is TRBJ2-7, with 10 bases that match TRBD2. This CDR3 comprises 15 residues. Germline CDR1 reads SGHNT; CDR2 reads YYREEE (reference sequence). J lost 4 bases, V lost 4 bases, and 8 bases had no gene match. This CDR3 is CASSSGGAGAYEQYF. CDR3 in DNA: TGTGCCAGCAGCAGCGGGGGGGCGGGAGCTTACGAGCAGTACTTC.

V gene TRBV4-3 combines with J gene TRBJ2-3, with a tentative D call TRBD1 (6 bases). V lost 0 bases to trimming and J lost 2 bases, with 12 bases between them. Germline-derived CDR1 and CDR2 are LGHNA and YSLEER. This CDR3 comprises 16 residues. CDR3 sequence reads: CASSQDLGQTTDTQYF. In nucleotides, the CDR3 is TGCGCCAGCAGCCAAGATCTAGGACAGACCACAGATACGCAGTATTTT.

By share, this clone ranks as medium-sized. The chain combines TRBV29-1 with TRBJ1-1; possibly TRBD1 for D (6 bases). CDR1 and CDR2 from the germline V gene are SQVTM and ANQGSEA. V lost 2 bases and J 7 bases, leaving 14 bases between the germline ends. The CDR3 runs to 13 residues. This chain's CDR3 is CSVELWGAGEAFF. DNA for the CDR3: TGCAGCGTTGAACTTTGGGGGGCTGGTGAAGCTTTCTTT. The variable domain in full, completed from reference TRBV29-1 and TRBJ1-1, reads SAVISQKPSRDICQRGTSLTIQCQVDSQVTMMFWYRQQPGQSLTLIATANQGSEATYESGFVIDKFPISRPNLTFSTLTVSNMSPEDSSIYLCSVELWGAGEAFFGQGTRLTVV.

This chain joins TRBV27 and TRBJ2-7; D uncertain. V was trimmed by 3 bases and J by 5 bases, leaving 11 bases between them. The length of the CDR3 is 13 residues. Germline loops: CDR1 MNHEY, CDR2 SMNVEV (reference sequence). This CDR3 is CASSFASLNEQYF. The DNA of the CDR3 is TGTGCCAGCAGTTTTGCTTCTCTAAACGAGCAGTACTTC.

V gene TRBV7-9 combines with J gene TRBJ2-7; 9 positions match TRBD1. The V segment lost 3 bases and the J segment 1 base; nucleotides outside the gene matches: 4. CDR1 and CDR2 from the germline V gene are SEHNR and FQNEAQ (reference sequence). The CDR3 is made up of 15 amino acids. The CDR3 loop reads CASSFTGGISYEQYF. The DNA for the CDR3 is TGTGCCAGCAGCTTCACAGGGGGCATTTCCTACGAGCAGTACTTC.

The chain employs TRBV5-4 and TRBJ1-3; no clear D gene. The germline V gene has CDR1 SGHNT and CDR2 YYREEE (reference sequence). The germline V and J ends were trimmed by 5 bases and 0 bases, with 12 bases remaining between them. The CDR3 runs to 15 residues. CDR3 residues: CASSPSPSSGNTIYF. The DNA for the CDR3 is TGTGCCAGCAGTCCCTCCCCGAGCTCTGGAAACACCATATATTTT. The whole variable domain, remainder taken from reference TRBV5-4 and TRBJ1-3, is ETGVTQSPTHLIKTRGQQVTLRCSSQSGHNTVSWYQQALGQGPQFIFQYYREEENGRGNFPPRFSGLQFPNYSSELNVNALELDDSALYLCASSPSPSSGNTIYFGEGSWLTVV.

This clone was counted between two and nine times. The chain recombines TRBV6-5 with TRBJ1-5, with D perhaps matching TRBD1 (6 bases). The CDR3 consists of 14 residues. The V end was cut by 0 bases, the J end by 9 bases, with 12 bases between. Germline CDR1 and CDR2: MNHEY and SVGAGI. This chain's CDR3 is CASSYSDSSRPQHF. CDR3 bases: TGTGCCAGCAGTTACTCGGACAGTTCAAGGCCCCAGCATTTT.

The J gene is TRBJ2-1, the V gene TRBV5-1; 8 bases map to TRBD2. V lost 5 bases to trimming and J lost 5 bases; unmatched junction nucleotides: 12. CDR1 is SGHRS, CDR2 YFSETQ, per germline. The CDR3 contains 16 residues. CDR3 protein: CASRPSGRGGNNEQFF. The CDR3 nucleotides are TGCGCCAGCAGGCCATCGGGCCGCGGGGGGAACAATGAGCAGTTCTTC.

The genes are TRBV11-2 and TRBJ1-3; weak D call: TRBD1 (5 bases). Germline CDR1 SGHAT, CDR2 FQNNGV. V dropped 5 bases and J dropped 4 bases, with 9 bases sitting between them. The CDR3 consists of 13 residues. CDR3 in amino acids: CASSTGYGNTIYF. The CDR3 nucleotides are TGTGCCAGCAGCACAGGCTACGGAAACACCATATATTTT.

V gene TRBV5-1 combines with J gene TRBJ2-7; tentatively, D is TRBD1 (5 bases). Germline values: CDR1 SGHRS, CDR2 YFSETQ. This CDR3 is 14 amino acids long. Trimming shortened V by 2 bases and J by 6 bases, and 15 bases separated the two germline ends. The CDR3 region is CASSFGASRREQYF. The CDR3 DNA sequence: TGCGCCAGCAGCTTTGGGGCTAGTCGTCGCGAGCAGTACTTC.

This clone has only a few counts. The J gene is TRBJ2-5, the V gene TRBV7-3; D may match TRBD1 or TRBD2 (7 bases each). There are 18 residues in the CDR3. Germline-derived CDR1 and CDR2 are SGHTA and FQGTGA. V gave up 5 bases and J gave up 7 bases, with 29 bases separating them. CDR3 DNA: TGTGCCAGCAGCGCCCAGGAGGGAGGGACAGCATCCTTGTCGACCCAGTACTTC. Its protein is CASSAQEGGTASLSTQYF.